This entry lists 9 T cell receptor beta chains sequenced from one sample in a study of blood T cells in healthy people across ages. A sample-barcoded 5' primer and a J-beta primer mix were used in a second PCR of roughly 6 to 11 cycles. TCRdb re-analysed the 5' RACE reads in MiXCR, keeping a single row per CDR3 protein. The table has nearly 800,000 distinct CDR3 sequences, 20% to 25% seen once. The data were also submitted as part of a second study, on T cells of mothers and their children.

Input material: blood. The source is a boy younger than 18 in good health.

This clonotype has just a few counts. The chain recombines TRBV19 with TRBJ2-7; no clear D gene. V lost 10 bases and J 2 bases, leaving 15 bases between the germline ends. Germline assignment: CDR1 LNHDA and CDR2 SQIVND (reference sequence). CDR3 length equals 13 residues. The CDR3 reads CATGPSGAYEQYF. CDR3 nucleotide sequence: TGTGCCACCGGGCCTTCCGGAGCCTACGAGCAGTACTTC.

The chain carries TRBV4-3 and TRBJ2-3; 8 bases fit TRBD1. CDR1 LGHNA and CDR2 YSLEER come from the germline V gene. There are 16 residues in the CDR3. Unmatched junction bases numbered 5, after V lost 1 base and J lost 2 bases. The CDR3 protein is CASSQGTGSYTDTQYF. The CDR3 DNA follows: TGCGCCAGCAGCCAAGGGACAGGGTCATACACAGATACGCAGTATTTT.

The chain carries TRBV29-1 and TRBJ2-3, with 7 bases identical to TRBD1. The germline gives CDR1 SQVTM, CDR2 ANQGSEA. Trimming cost V 6 bases and J 6 bases; bases outside gene matches: 6. The CDR3 sequence is 12 residues long. The CDR3: CSVSQGPDTQYF. The DNA of the CDR3 is TGCAGCGTCTCACAGGGGCCGGATACGCAGTATTTT.

The V and J genes are TRBV4-3 and TRBJ2-3; TRBD2 matches at 11 bases. The germline CDR1 and CDR2 sequences are LGHNA and YSLEER. After removal of 5 bases from V and 0 bases from J, the junction contained 4 bases not matched to a gene. The CDR3 extends over 16 amino acids. The CDR3 spells CASSSASGRSTDTQYF. The CDR3 DNA is TGCGCCAGCAGCTCAGCTAGCGGGAGGAGCACAGATACGCAGTATTTT.

This clonotype was observed a handful of times. This chain connects TRBV7-3 to TRBJ2-1; D ambiguous. The J call may be in error: the DNA end matches TRBJ2-5 better. The CDR3 loop spans 13 amino acids. Germline-derived CDR1 and CDR2 are SGHTA and FQGTGA. CDR3 bases: TGTGCCAGCAGCTTTGACGGAGTAGGGACCCAGTACTTC. Protein: CASSFDGVGTQYF.

V usage is TRBV20-1 and J usage is TRBJ2-5; D is unclear. Judging by the DNA end, TRBJ2-1 fits better; the J call may be wrong. The CDR3 sequence is 12 residues long. In germline, CDR1 is DFQATT, CDR2 SNEGSKA (reference sequence). CDR3 loop: CSARDLSGEQFF. The CDR3 DNA follows: TGCAGTGCTAGAGATCTTAGTGGTGAGCAGTTCTTC.

The J gene is TRBJ1-1, the V gene TRBV27; D remains unclear. The CDR3 sequence is 13 residues long. Germline-derived CDR1 and CDR2 are MNHEY and SMNVEV (reference sequence). Trimming cost V 6 bases and J 11 bases, with 19 bases left between them. In nucleotides, the CDR3 is TGTGCCAGCAGCGTCCCGGGCCGCCAATTTGCTTTCTTT. Translated, it gives CASSVPGRQFAFF.

This chain joins TRBV29-1 and TRBJ2-4; the D is unclear. This CDR3 is 13 amino acids long. The germline gives CDR1 SQVTM, CDR2 ANQGSEA. Trimming removed 4 bases from V and 2 bases from J, with 9 bases in between. This CDR3 reads CSVAVQSKNIQYF. The CDR3 coding sequence is TGCAGCGTTGCAGTACAGTCCAAAAACATTCAGTACTTC.

This clonotype was found a few times. One junction end does not reproduce the germline sequence, and a read error may be involved. V gene TRBV7-7 combines with J gene TRBJ2-3, with TRBD1 matching over 8 bases. Germline lookup yields CDR1 SSHAT and CDR2 FNYEAQ (reference sequence). CDR3 size: 16 residues. CDR3 nucleotides: TGTGCTAGCAGCACCCTGTCAGGGGGCGGCACAGATACGCAGTATTTT. Its protein product is CASSTLSGGGTDTQYF.